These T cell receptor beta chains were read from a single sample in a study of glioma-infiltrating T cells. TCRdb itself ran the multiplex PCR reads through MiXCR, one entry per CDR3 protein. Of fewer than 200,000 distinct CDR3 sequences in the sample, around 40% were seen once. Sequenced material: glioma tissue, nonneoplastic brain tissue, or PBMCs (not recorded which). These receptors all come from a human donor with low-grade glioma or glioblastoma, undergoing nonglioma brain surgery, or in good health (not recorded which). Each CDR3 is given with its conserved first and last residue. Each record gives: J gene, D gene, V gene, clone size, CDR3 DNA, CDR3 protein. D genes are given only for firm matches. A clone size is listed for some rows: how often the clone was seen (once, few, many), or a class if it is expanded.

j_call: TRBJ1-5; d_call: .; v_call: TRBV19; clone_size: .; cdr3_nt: TGTGCCAGTAGTGACACCGGGGCACCCTATACCAATCAGCCCCAGCATTTT; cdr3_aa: CASSDTGAPYTNQPQHF
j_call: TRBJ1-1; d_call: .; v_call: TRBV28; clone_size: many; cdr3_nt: TGTGCCAGCAGCCGGATGAACACTGAAGCTTTCTTT; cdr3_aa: CASSRMNTEAFF
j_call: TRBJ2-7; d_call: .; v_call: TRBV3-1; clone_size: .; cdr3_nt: TGTGCCAGCAGCCAGAAAGGGGGCTCCTACGAGCAGTACTTC; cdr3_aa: CASSQKGGSYEQYF
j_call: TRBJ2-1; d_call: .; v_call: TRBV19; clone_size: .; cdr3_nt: TGTGCCAGTAGTCCTGTATTAAATGAGCAGTTCTTC; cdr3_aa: CASSPVLNEQFF
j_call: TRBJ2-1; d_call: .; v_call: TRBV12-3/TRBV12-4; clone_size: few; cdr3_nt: TGTGCCAGCAACCAACAGGGATACTACAATGAGCAGTTCTTC; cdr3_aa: CASNQQGYYNEQFF
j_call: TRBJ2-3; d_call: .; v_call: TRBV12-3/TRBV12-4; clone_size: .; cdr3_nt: TGTGCCAGCAGTTTTATCGCCCCGGGAATCCCCACAGATACGCAGTATTTT; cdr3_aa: CASSFIAPGIPTDTQYF
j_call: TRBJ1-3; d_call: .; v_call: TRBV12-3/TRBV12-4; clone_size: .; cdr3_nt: TGTGCCAGCAGTGACGGGGCAACTGGAAACACCATATATTTT; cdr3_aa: CASSDGATGNTIYF
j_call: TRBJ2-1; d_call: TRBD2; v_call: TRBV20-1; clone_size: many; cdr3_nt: TGCAGTGCTAGAGATTCCCGACTAGCGGGGAATGAGCAGTTCTTC; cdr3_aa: CSARDSRLAGNEQFF
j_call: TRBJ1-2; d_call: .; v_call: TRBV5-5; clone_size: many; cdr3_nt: TGTGCCAGCAGCGTGGACGGTAACTATGGCTACACCTTC; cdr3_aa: CASSVDGNYGYTF
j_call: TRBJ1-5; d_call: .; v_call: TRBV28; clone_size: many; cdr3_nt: TGTGCCAGCAGTCGTTGGGGACCGGGGGGTCAGCCCCAGCATTTT; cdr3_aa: CASSRWGPGGQPQHF
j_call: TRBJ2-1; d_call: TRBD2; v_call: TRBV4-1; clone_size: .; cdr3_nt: TGCCCCAGCAGCCAACGCAGCTTAAGCGGGGTAGACAATGAGCAGTTCTTC; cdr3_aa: CPSSQRSLSGVDNEQFF
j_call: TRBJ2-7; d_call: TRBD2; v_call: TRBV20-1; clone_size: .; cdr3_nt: TGCAGTAGTTCGGGACTAGCGGGAGTTGGAAGCACAGATACGCAGTACTTC; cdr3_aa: CSSSGLAGVGSTDTQYF
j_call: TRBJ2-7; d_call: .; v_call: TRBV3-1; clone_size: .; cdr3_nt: TGTGCCAGCAGCCAAGCCCTTAGTAGCTCCTACGAGCAGTACTTC; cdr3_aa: CASSQALSSSYEQYF
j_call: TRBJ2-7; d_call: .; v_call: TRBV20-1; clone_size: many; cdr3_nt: TGCAGTGCCCTGACAGACCATGCAACCTACGAGCAGTACTTC; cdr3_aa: CSALTDHATYEQYF
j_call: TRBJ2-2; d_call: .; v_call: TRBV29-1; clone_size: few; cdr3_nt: TGCAGCGTTGAGGGGAACACCGGGGAGCTGTTTTTT; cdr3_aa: CSVEGNTGELFF
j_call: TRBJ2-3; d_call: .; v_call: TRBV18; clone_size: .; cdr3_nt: TGTGCCAGCTCACCACAGGGATGTTTATCAGATACGCAGTATTTT; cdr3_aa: CASSPQGCLSDTQYF
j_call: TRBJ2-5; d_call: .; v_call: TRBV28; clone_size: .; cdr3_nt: TGTGCCAGCAGTCTAGTCATGGAGGGCAAAGAGACCCACTACTTC; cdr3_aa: CASSLVMEGKETHYF
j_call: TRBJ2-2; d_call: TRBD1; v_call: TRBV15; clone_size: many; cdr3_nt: TGTGCCACCAGCAGAGATAGGGGGACAGGGATCACCGGGGAGCTGTTTTTT; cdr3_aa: CATSRDRGTGITGELFF
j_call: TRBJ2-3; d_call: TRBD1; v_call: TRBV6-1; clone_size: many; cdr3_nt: TGTGCCAGCGGGCGCGACAGGGGGCAGGGGGATACGCAGTATTTT; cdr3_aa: CASGRDRGQGDTQYF
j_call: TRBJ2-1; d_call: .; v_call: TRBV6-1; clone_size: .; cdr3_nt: TGTGCCAGCAGCTTGTCGGGAGATATCTACAATGAGCAGTTCTTC; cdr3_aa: CASSLSGDIYNEQFF
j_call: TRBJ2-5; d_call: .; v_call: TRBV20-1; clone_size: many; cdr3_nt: TGCAGTGCCCCCAATAGGCGCCAAGAGACCCAGTACTTC; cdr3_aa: CSAPNRRQETQYF
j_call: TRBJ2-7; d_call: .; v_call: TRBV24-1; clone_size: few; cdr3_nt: TGTGCCACCAGTGATAGGGCGGGGCCTCGGGACGAGCAGTACTTC; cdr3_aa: CATSDRAGPRDEQYF
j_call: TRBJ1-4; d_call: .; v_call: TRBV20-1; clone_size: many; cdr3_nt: TGCAGTGCTAGCACAGGGTCCCGACTAGGGGAAAAACTGTTTTTT; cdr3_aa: CSASTGSRLGEKLFF
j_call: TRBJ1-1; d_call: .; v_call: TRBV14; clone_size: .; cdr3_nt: TGTGCCAGCAGCCTAATCACACCGGGACAATCCTTTATGAACACTGAAGCTTTCTTT; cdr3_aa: CASSLITPGQSFMNTEAFF
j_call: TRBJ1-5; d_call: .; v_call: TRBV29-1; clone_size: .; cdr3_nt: TGCAGCGTCCAAGTGGAGAGGAATCAGACCCAGCATTTT; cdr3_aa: CSVQVERNQTQHF
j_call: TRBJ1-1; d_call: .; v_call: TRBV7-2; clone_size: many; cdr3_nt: TGTGCCAGCAGCTTAGTGGGGTCAGCGCTCACTGAAGCTTTCTTT; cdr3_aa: CASSLVGSALTEAFF
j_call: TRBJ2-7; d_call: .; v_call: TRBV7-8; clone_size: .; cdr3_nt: TGTGCCAGCAGCTCCAGGCCAGGGGAACTCTACGAGCAGTACTTC; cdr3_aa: CASSSRPGELYEQYF
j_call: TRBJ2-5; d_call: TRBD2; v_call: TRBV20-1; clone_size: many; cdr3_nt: TGCAGTGCTAGTGGGGGGGACCAGACCCAGTACTTC; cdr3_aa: CSASGGDQTQYF
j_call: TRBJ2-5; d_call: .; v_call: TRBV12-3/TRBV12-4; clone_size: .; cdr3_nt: TGTGCCAGCAGTTTGGTGATGGTCGAGACCCAGTACTTC; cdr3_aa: CASSLVMVETQYF
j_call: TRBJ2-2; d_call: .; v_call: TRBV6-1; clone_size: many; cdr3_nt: TGTGCCAGCAGAAAATCATCAGCCCCAAACTGGAGGGTAACCGGGGAGCTGTTTTTT; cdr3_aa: CASRKSSAPNWRVTGELFF
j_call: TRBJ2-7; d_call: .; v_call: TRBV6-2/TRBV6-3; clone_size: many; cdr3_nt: TGTGCCAGCAGTTACGTCGTAGGCGATCTCTTCCGATACGAGCAGTACTTC; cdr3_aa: CASSYVVGDLFRYEQYF
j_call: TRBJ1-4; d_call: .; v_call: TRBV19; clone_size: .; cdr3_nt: TGTGCCAGTAGTATCGACAACTTGGGAAAACTGTTTTTT; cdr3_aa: CASSIDNLGKLFF
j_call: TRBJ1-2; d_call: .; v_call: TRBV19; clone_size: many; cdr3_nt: TGTGCCAGTAGTGTCCGGGAGACCGGCTACACCTTC; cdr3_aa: CASSVRETGYTF
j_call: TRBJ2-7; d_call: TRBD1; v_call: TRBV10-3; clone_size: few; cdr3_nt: TGTGCCATCATTGGGACAGGTCCCCACGAGCAGTACTTC; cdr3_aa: CAIIGTGPHEQYF